The rows below give T cell receptor beta chains drawn from one sample of a study of T cell changes during pregnancy in multiple sclerosis. Some clones are missing from TCRdb's copy, which holds only in-frame ones; the method was immunoSEQ multiplex PCR. The top ten clones hold 8% to 11% of a sample with 25,000 to 35,000 clones, approximately 89% of them seen once. Material: CD8+ T cells from peripheral blood mononuclear cells, obtained in the second trimester of pregnancy. The receptor source for this set is a female donor with multiple sclerosis, enrolled in a pregnancy study. CDR3s include the opening cysteine and the closing phenylalanine or tryptophan. Each record gives: D gene, J gene, V gene, clone size, CDR3 DNA, CDR3 protein. The D gene is left open where the match is weak. Clone size is not always given. Where it is, it says once, few, many or a class for expanded clones.

. TRBJ2-6 TRBV19 . TGTGCCAGTAGTATACAAAGAGGAACTGGGGCCAACGTCCTGACTTTC CASSIQRGTGANVLTF
. TRBJ2-3 TRBV27 . TGTGCCAGCAGTTTCCGACAGGACCCTAGCACAGATACGCAGTATTTT CASSFRQDPSTDTQYF
. TRBJ1-1 TRBV27 . TGTGCCAGCAGTTTAACATCCACCACTGAAGCTTTCTTT CASSLTSTTEAFF
TRBD2 TRBJ2-5 TRBV7-8 . TGTGCCAGCGCTTCAGCGGGAGGGGGAGAGACCCAGTACTTC CASASAGGGETQYF
. TRBJ1-2 TRBV25-1 once TGTGCCAGCAGTTCCGACTATGGCTACACCTTC CASSSDYGYTF
TRBD1 TRBJ1-2 TRBV9 . TGTGCCAACAGCGTAGAGGGGGCGCCTAACTATGGCTACACCTTC CANSVEGAPNYGYTF
. TRBJ2-7 TRBV16 medium-sized TGTGCCAGCAGAAGTTCAGGGGTCCCTCCCTACGAGCAGTACTTC CASRSSGVPPYEQYF
. TRBJ2-2 TRBV19 . TGTGCCAGCCTTGGGGGCGTTGCGGGAGTTAACGGGGAGCTGTTTTTT CASLGGVAGVNGELFF
. TRBJ1-1 TRBV9 . TGTGCCAGCAGCGCGGGAGGGAAGCAGCCGAACACTGAAGCTTTCTTT CASSAGGKQPNTEAFF
. TRBJ1-2 TRBV9 few TGTGCCAGCAGCGTAGTTGGGGCCTATGGCTACACCTTC CASSVVGAYGYTF
. TRBJ2-5 TRBV9 . TGTGCCAGCAGTCACCCTCTGGGGGGAGAGACCCAGTACTTC CASSHPLGGETQYF
TRBD2 TRBJ2-3 TRBV9 . TGTGCCAGCAGCGCTGGGACTAGCGGGAGGGCAGATACGCAGTATTTT CASSAGTSGRADTQYF